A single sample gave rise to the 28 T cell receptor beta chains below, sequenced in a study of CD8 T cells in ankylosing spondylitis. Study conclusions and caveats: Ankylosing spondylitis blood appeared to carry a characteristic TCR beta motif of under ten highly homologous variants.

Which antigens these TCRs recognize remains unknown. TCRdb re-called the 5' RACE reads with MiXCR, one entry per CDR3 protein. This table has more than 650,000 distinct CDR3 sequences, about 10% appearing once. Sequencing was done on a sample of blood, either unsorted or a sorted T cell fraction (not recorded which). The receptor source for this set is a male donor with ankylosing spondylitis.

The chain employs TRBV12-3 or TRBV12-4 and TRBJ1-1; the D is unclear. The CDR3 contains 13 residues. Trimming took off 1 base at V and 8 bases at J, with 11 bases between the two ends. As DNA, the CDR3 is TGTGCCAGCAGTTTAGACGCCCAACTAGAAGCTTTCTTT. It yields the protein CASSLDAQLEAFF.

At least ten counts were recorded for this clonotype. CDR3 residues: CSARRASRNTEAFF. The DNA for the CDR3 is TGCAGTGCTAGAAGAGCAAGCCGGAACACTGAAGCTTTCTTT. V and J are TRBV20-1 and TRBJ1-1; D not certain. The V gene's germline CDR1 is DFQATT and CDR2 SNEGSKA (reference sequence). CDR3 size: 14 residues. V shed 2 bases and J shed 1 base, with 11 bases lying between them.

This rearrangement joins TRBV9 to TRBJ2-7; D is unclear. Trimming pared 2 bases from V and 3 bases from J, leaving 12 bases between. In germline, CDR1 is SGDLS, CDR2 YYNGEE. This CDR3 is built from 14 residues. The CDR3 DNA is TGTGCCAGCAGCGTGATGCCAGAAGTCTACGAGCAGTACTTC. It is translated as CASSVMPEVYEQYF.

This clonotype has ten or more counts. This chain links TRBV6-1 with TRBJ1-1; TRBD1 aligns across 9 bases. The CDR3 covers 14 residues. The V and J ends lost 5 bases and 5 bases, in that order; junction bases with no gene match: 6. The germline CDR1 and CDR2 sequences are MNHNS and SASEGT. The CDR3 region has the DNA TGTGCCAGCAGTAAACAGGGGGCTGCGACTGAAGCTTTCTTT. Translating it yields CASSKQGAATEAFF.

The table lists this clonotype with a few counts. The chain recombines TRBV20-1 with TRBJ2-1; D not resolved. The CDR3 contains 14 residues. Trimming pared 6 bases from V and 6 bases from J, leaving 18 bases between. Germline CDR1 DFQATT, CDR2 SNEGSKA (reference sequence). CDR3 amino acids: CSAPGVVRTNEQFF. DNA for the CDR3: TGCAGTGCCCCCGGTGTAGTACGCACCAATGAGCAGTTCTTC.

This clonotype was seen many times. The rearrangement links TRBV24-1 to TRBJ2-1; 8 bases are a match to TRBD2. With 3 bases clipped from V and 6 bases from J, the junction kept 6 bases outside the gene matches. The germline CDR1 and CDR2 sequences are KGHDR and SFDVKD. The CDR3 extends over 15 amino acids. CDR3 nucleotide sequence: TGTGCCACCAGTGATCCGACTAGCGATCTCAATGAGCAGTTCTTC. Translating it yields CATSDPTSDLNEQFF.

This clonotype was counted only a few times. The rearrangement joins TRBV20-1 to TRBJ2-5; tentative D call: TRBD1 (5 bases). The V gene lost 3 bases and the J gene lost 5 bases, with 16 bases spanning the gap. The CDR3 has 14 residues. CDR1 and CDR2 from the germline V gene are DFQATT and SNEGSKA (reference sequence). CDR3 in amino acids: CSASKAGKAETQYF. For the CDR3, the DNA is TGCAGTGCTAGTAAGGCAGGGAAAGCGGAGACCCAGTACTTC.

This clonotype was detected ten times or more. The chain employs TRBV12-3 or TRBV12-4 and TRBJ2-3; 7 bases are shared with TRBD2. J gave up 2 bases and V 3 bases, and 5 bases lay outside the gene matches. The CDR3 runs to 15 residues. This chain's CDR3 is CASSFWREFTDTQYF. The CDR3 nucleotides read TGTGCCAGCAGTTTTTGGCGGGAGTTCACAGATACGCAGTATTTT.

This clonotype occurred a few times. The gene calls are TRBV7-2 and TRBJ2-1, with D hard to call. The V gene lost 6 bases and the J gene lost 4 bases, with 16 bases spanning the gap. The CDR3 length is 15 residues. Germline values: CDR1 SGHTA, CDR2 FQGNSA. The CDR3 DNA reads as TGTGCCAGCAGGCCCACGTCTGTGCGGTACAATGAGCAGTTCTTC. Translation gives CASRPTSVRYNEQFF.

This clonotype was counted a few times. The CDR3 spells CSAQPPAGTDTQYF. CDR3 in DNA: TGCAGTGCCCAACCTCCGGCTGGCACAGATACGCAGTATTTT. V gene TRBV20-1 combines with J gene TRBJ2-3; no clear D. Trimming removed 6 bases from V and 1 base from J, with 14 bases in between. Germline loops: CDR1 DFQATT, CDR2 SNEGSKA (reference sequence). The CDR3 spans 14 residues.

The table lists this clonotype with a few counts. As DNA, the CDR3 is TGCAGTGCTACATGGGACTCCGGCGGGGAGCTGTTTTTT. This encodes CSATWDSGGELFF. The chain combines TRBV20-1 with TRBJ2-2, with D maybe TRBD2 (6 bases). V dropped 4 bases and J dropped 7 bases, with 13 bases sitting between them. This CDR3 is built from 13 residues. The germline CDR1 and CDR2 sequences are DFQATT and SNEGSKA (reference sequence).

The CDR3 region has the DNA TGTGCCAGCAGTCCCACGGACAGGGGGGATAGAAAGACCCAGTACTTC. It translates to CASSPTDRGDRKTQYF. The chain has TRBV25-1 and TRBJ2-5; TRBD1 agrees at 10 bases. Germline CDR1 reads MGHDK; CDR2 reads SYGVNS. The trim removed 5 bases at V and 6 bases at J, leaving 12 bases unmatched. This CDR3 is built from 16 residues.

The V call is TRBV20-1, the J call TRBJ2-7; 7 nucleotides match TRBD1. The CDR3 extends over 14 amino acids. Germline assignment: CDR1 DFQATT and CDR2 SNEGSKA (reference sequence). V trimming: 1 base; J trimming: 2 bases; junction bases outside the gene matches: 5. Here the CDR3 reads CSARAWDSTYEQYF. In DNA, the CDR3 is TGCAGTGCTAGAGCTTGGGACAGTACCTACGAGCAGTACTTC.

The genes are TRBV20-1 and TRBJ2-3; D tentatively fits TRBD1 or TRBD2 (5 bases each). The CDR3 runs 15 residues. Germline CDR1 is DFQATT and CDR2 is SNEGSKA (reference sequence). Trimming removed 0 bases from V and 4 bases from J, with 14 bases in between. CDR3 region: CSARDPGARPDTQYF. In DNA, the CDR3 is TGCAGTGCTAGAGATCCCGGGGCTCGCCCAGATACGCAGTATTTT.

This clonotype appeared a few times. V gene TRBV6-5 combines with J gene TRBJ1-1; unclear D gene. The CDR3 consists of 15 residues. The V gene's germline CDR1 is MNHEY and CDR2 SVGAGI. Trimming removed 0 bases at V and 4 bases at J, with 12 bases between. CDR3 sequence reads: CASSYSLRVGTEAFF. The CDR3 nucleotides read TGTGCCAGCAGTTACTCGTTAAGGGTGGGCACTGAAGCTTTCTTT.

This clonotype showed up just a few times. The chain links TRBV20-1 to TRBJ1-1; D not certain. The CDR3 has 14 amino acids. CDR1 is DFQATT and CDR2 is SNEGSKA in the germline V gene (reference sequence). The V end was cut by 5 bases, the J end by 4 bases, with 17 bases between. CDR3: CSALSGGRGTEAFF. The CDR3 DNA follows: TGCAGTGCTCTATCAGGAGGCCGGGGCACTGAAGCTTTCTTT.

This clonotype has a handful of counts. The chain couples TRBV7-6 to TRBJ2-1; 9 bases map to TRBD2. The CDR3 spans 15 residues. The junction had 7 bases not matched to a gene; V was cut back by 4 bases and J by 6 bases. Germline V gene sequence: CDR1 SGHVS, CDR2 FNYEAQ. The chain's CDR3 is CASSSRLSGGNEQFF. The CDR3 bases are TGTGCCAGCAGCTCCCGTCTTAGCGGGGGCAATGAGCAGTTCTTC.

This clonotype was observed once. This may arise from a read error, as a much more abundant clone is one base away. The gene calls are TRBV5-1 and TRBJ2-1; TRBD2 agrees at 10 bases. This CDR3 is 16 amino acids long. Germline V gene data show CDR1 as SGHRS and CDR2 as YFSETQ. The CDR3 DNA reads TGCGCCAGCAGCTTCAGGAGCGGGGGGGCTTACAATGAGCAGGTCTTC. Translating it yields CASSFRSGGAYNEQVF.

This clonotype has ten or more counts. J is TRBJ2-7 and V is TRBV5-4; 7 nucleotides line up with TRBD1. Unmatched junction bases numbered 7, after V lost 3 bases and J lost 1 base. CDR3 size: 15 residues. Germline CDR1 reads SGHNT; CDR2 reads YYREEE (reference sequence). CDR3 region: CASSSRTGGSYEQYF. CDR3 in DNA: TGTGCCAGCAGCTCAAGGACAGGTGGATCCTACGAGCAGTACTTC. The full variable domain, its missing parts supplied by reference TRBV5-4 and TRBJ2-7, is ETGVTQSPTHLIKTRGQQVTLRCSSQSGHNTVSWYQQALGQGPQFIFQYYREEENGRGNFPPRFSGLQFPNYSSELNVNALELDDSALYLCASSSRTGGSYEQYFGPGTRLTVT.

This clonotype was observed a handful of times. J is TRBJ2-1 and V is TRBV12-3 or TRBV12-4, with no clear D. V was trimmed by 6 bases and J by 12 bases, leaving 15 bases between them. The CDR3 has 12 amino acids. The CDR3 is CASSRRTLGQFF. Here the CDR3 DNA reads TGTGCCAGCAGCCGAAGGACCTTGGGGCAGTTCTTC.

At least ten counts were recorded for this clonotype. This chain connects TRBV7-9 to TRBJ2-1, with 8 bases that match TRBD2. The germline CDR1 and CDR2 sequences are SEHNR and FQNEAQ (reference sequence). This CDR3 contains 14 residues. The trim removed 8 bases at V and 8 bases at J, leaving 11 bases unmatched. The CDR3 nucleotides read TGTGCCAGCTCGACAGCGGGGGCCGGGGATGAGCAGTTCTTC. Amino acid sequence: CASSTAGAGDEQFF.

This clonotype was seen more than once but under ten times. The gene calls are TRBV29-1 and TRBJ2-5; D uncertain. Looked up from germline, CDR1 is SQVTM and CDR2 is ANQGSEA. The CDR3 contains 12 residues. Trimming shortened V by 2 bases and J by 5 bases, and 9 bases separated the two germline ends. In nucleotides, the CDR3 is TGCAGCGTTGAACTCATCCGGGAGACCCAGTACTTC. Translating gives CSVELIRETQYF. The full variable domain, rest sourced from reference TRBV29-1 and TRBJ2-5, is SAVISQKPSRDICQRGTSLTIQCQVDSQVTMMFWYRQQPGQSLTLIATANQGSEATYESGFVIDKFPISRPNLTFSTLTVSNMSPEDSSIYLCSVELIRETQYFGPGTRLLVL.

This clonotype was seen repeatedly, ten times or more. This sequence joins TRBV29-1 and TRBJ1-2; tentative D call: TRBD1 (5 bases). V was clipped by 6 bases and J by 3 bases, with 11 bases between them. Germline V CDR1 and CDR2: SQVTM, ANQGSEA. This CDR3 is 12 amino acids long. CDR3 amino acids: CSVADTYYGYTF. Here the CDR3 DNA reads TGCAGCGTGGCGGACACCTACTATGGCTACACCTTC.

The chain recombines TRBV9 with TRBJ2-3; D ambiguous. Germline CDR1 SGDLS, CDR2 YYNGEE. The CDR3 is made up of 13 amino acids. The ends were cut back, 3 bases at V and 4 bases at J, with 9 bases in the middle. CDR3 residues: CASSETGADTQYF. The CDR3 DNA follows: TGTGCCAGCAGCGAGACGGGTGCAGATACGCAGTATTTT.

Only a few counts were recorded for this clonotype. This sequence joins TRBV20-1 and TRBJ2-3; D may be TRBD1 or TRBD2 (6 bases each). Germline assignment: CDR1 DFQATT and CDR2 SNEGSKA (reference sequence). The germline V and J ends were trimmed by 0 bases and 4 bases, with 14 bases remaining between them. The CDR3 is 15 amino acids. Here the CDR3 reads CSARDRGRVADTQYF. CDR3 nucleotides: TGCAGTGCTAGAGATCGGGGGCGGGTGGCAGATACGCAGTATTTT.

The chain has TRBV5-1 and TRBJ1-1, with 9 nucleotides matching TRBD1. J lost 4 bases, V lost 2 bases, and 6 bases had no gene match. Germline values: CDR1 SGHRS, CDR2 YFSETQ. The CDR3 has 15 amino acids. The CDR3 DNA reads TGCGCCAGCAGCTTCCTGGACAGGGGAGGCACTGAAGCTTTCTTT. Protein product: CASSFLDRGGTEAFF.

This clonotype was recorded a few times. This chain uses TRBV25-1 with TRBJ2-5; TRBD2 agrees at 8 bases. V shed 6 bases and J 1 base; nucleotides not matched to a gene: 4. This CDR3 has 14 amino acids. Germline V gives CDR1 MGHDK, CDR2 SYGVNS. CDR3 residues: CASRVAGSQETQYF. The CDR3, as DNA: TGTGCCAGCAGAGTAGCGGGGAGCCAAGAGACCCAGTACTTC. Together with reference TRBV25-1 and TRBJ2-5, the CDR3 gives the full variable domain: EADIYQTPRYLVIGTGKKITLECSQTMGHDKMYWYQQDPGMELHLIHYSYGVNSTEKGDLSSESTVSRIRTEHFPLTLESARPSHTSQYLCASRVAGSQETQYFGPGTRLLVL.

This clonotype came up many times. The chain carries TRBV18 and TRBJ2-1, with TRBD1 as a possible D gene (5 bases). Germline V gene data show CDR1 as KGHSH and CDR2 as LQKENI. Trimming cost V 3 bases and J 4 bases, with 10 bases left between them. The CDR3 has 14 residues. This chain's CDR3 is CASSPQGLYNEQFF. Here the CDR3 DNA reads TGTGCCAGCTCACCTCAGGGTTTGTACAATGAGCAGTTCTTC.